This is a list of T cell receptor beta chains from one sample in a study of regulatory T cells in long-lasting Graves disease. Each CDR3 protein is one row after TCRdb ran MiXCR on the multiplex PCR reads. The sample shows over 350,000 distinct CDR3 sequences, 13% to 15% of them seen only once. Separately, the same data were catalogued under a study of T cells in Graves' hyperthyroidism and ophthalmopathy.

Sample: peripheral blood mononuclear cells (PBMCs), taken at new diagnosis, from a patient treated with antithyroid drugs. Source of these receptors: a woman in her fifties or sixties with Graves disease. Both conserved end residues are part of each CDR3. D genes are given only for firm matches. Part of the rows lack a size; the others show once, few, many or a class for expanded clones.

clone size	D gene	V gene	J gene	CDR3 DNA	CDR3 protein
many	TRBD1	TRBV20-1	TRBJ2-7	TGCAGTGCTAGCGACAGGGCCCGCTACGAGCAGTACTTC	CSASDRARYEQYF
many	TRBD1	TRBV29-1	TRBJ2-3	TGCAGCGTCGCTCCCGGGACAGACACAGATACGCAGTATTTT	CSVAPGTDTDTQYF
many	NA	TRBV28	TRBJ2-1	TGTGCCAGCAGTTTATCGGTATTCGAGTACAATGAGCAGTTCTTC	CASSLSVFEYNEQFF
many	NA	TRBV28	TRBJ1-5	TGTGCCAGCAGAGTTTCTCGGTGGGGTCCGCAACTCAATCAGCCCCAGCATTTT	CASRVSRWGPQLNQPQHF
few	TRBD2	TRBV5-6	TRBJ2-1	TGTGCCAGCAGCCGATGGACTAGGGTCTACAATGAGCAGTTCTTC	CASSRWTRVYNEQFF
many	TRBD1	TRBV7-9	TRBJ2-7	TGTGCCAGCAGCCTACAGGGGGATCGCTACGAGCAGTACTTC	CASSLQGDRYEQYF
many	NA	TRBV2	TRBJ1-6	TGTGCCAGCACCGAGGGGCCTTGGTCACCCCTCCACTTT	CASTEGPWSPLHF
many	NA	TRBV28	TRBJ2-7	TGTGCCAGCAACGGGGTCCTCGAGCAGTACTTC	CASNGVLEQYF
many	TRBD2	TRBV28	TRBJ2-5	TGTGCCAGCAGGGCGCGGGAGGGCCTGCGAGAGACCCAGTACTTC	CASRAREGLRETQYF
many	TRBD2	TRBV28	TRBJ2-7	TGTGCCAGCGATGAGCGGGATGGTTCCTACGAGCAGTACTTC	CASDERDGSYEQYF
many	NA	TRBV2	TRBJ1-4	TGTGCCAGCAGTGAAAGCCTTACTGGCGAAAAACTGTTTTTT	CASSESLTGEKLFF
many	NA	TRBV20-1	TRBJ2-2	TGCAGTGCTAGAGTCCCTTGGGGGCAAAGGACCGGGGAGCTGTTTTTT	CSARVPWGQRTGELFF
many	NA	TRBV2	TRBJ2-2	TGTGCCAGCAGTGAAGTGTCGGGGGGGGAGCTGTTTTTT	CASSEVSGGELFF
few	NA	TRBV3-1	TRBJ2-3	TGTGCCAGCAGCCTAACCTACGGAACTAGCACAGATACGCAGTATTTT	CASSLTYGTSTDTQYF
many	TRBD2	TRBV28	TRBJ2-7	TGTGCCAGCAGTACCCTTAGCGGGAGACTCTACGAGCAGTACTTC	CASSTLSGRLYEQYF
many	NA	TRBV13	TRBJ2-3	TGTGCCAGCAGCCAGAGACTAGAACTAGATACGCAGTATTTT	CASSQRLELDTQYF
few	NA	TRBV19	TRBJ1-2	TGTGCCAGTACCAACGACGGATATGGCTACACCTTC	CASTNDGYGYTF
NA	TRBD1	TRBV7-3	TRBJ2-2	TGTGCCAGCAGCTTAGTTAACTTAGGGACAGCGAACACCGGGGAGCTGTTTTTT	CASSLVNLGTANTGELFF